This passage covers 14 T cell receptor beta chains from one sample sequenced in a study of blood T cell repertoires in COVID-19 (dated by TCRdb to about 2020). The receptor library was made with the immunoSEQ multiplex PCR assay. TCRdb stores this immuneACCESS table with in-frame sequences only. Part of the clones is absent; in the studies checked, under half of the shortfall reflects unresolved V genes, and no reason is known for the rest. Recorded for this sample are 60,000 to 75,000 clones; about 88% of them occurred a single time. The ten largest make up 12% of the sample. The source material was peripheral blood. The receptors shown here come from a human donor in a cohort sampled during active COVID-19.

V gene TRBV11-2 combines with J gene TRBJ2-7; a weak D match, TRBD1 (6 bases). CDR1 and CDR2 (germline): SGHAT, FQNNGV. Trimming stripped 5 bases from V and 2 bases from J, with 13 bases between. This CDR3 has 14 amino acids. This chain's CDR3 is CASSAGTSPYEQYF. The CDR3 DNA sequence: TGTGCCAGCAGCGCCGGGACATCGCCCTACGAGCAGTACTTC.

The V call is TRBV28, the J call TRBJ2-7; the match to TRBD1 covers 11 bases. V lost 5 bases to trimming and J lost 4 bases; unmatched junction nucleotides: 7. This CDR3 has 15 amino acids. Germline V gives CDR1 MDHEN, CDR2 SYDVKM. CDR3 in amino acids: CASSSPGQGGYEQYF. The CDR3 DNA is TGTGCCAGCAGTAGTCCGGGACAGGGGGGATACGAGCAGTACTTC.

In nucleotides, the CDR3 is TGTGCCAGCAGCCAAGATTGGACAGACTACGAGCAGTACTTC. Translating it yields CASSQDWTDYEQYF. The chain employs TRBV3-1 (or the pseudogene TRBV3-2) and TRBJ2-7; possible D gene TRBD1, 6 bases. CDR1 is LGHDT, CDR2 YNNKEL, per germline (reference sequence). V lost 0 bases and J 3 bases, leaving 9 bases between the germline ends. The CDR3 loop spans 14 amino acids.

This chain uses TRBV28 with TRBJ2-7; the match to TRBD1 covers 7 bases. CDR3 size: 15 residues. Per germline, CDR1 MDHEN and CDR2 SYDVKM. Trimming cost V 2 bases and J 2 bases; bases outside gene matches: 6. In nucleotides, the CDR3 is TGTGCCAGCAGTTTAACCGGACAGGTGACCTACGAGCAGTACTTC. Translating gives CASSLTGQVTYEQYF.

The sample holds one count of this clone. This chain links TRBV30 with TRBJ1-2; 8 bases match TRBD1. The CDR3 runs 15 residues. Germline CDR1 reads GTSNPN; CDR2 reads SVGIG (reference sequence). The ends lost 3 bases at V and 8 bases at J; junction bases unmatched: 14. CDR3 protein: CAWRRSGGPLGGYTF. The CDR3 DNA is TGTGCCTGGAGACGGTCAGGGGGCCCCCTCGGCGGCTACACCTTC.

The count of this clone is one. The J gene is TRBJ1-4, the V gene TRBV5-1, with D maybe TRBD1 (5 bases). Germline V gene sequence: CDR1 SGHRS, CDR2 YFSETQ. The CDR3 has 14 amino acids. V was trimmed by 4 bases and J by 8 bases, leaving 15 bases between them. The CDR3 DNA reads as TGCGCCAGCAGCCCCGACAGAAACCTCGAAAAACTGTTTTTT. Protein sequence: CASSPDRNLEKLFF.

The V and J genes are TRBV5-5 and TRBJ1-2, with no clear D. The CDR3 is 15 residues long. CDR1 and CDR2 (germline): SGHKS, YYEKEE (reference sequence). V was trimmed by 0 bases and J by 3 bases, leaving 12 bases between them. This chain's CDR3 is CASSLGMTFDYGYTF. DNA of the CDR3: TGTGCCAGCAGCTTGGGGATGACATTCGACTATGGCTACACCTTC. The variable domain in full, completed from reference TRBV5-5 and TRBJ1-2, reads DAGVTQSPTHLIKTRGQQVTLRCSPISGHKSVSWYQQVLGQGPQFIFQYYEKEERGRGNFPDRFSARQFPNYSSELNVNALLLGDSALYLCASSLGMTFDYGYTFGSGTRLTVV.

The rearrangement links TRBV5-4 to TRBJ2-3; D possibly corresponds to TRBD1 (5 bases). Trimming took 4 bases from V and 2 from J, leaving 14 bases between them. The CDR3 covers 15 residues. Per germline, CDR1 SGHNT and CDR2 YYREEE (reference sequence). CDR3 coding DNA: TGTGCCAGCAGCCCACAGGAAGGGGACACAGATACGCAGTATTTT. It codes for CASSPQEGDTDTQYF.

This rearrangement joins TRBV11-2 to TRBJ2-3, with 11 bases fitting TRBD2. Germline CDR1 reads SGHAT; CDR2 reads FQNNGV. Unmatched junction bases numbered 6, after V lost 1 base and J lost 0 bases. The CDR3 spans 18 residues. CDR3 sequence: CASSLGLAGGSSTDTQYF. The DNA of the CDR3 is TGTGCCAGCAGCTTAGGTCTAGCGGGAGGCTCTAGCACAGATACGCAGTATTTT.

CDR3 region: CASSADSSYEQYF. The CDR3 DNA sequence: TGTGCCAGCAGCGCCGACAGTTCCTACGAGCAGTACTTC. This chain links TRBV7-6 with TRBJ2-7; D is possibly TRBD1 (5 bases). Germline values: CDR1 SGHVS, CDR2 FNYEAQ. The length of the CDR3 is 13 residues. Between the trimmed V and J ends, which lost 5 bases and 1 base, there was a span of 9 bases.

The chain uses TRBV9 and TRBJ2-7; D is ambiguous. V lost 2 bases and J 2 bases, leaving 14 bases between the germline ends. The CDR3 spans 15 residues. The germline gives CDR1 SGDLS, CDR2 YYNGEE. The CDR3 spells CASSVGNDPTYEQYF. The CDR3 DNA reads TGTGCCAGCAGCGTGGGCAATGACCCGACCTACGAGCAGTACTTC.

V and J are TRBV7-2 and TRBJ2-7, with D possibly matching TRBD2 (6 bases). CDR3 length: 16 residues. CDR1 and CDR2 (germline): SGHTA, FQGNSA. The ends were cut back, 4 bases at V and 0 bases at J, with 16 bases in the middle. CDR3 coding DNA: TGTGCCAGCAGCTCGAAGGGAGCGGGCGCCTCCTACGAGCAGTACTTC. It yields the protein CASSSKGAGASYEQYF.

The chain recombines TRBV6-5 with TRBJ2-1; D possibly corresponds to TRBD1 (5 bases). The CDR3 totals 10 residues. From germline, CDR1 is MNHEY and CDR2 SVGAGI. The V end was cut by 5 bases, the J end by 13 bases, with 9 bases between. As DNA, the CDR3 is TGTGCCAGCAGTACCAGGGTCCAGTTCTTC. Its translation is CASSTRVQFF.

As DNA, the CDR3 is TGTGCCAGCAGCTTATGGACAGGGGCGGACTATGGCTACACCTTC. This translates into CASSLWTGADYGYTF. This chain links TRBV5-4 with TRBJ1-2, with 9 positions matching TRBD1. Germline CDR1 and CDR2: SGHNT and YYREEE (reference sequence). This CDR3 is 15 amino acids long. V gave up 2 bases and J gave up 3 bases; unmatched junction bases: 5.